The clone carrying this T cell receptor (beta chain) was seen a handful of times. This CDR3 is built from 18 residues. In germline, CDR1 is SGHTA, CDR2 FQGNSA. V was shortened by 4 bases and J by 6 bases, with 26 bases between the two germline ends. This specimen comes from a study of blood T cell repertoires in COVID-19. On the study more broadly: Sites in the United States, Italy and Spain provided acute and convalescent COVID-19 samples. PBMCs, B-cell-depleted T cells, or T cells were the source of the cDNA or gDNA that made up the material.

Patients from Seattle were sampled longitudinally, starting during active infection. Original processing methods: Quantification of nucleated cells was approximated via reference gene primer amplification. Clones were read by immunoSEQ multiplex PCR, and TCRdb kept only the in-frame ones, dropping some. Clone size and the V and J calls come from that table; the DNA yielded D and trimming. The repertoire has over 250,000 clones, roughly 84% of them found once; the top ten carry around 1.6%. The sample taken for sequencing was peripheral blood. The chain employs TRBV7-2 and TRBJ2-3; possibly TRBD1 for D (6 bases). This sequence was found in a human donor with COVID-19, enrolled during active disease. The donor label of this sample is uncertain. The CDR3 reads CASSYLPGPRGRADTQYF. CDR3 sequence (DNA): TGTGCCAGCAGCTACCTCCCCGGGCCCAGGGGTCGGGCGGATACGCAGTATTTT.